The 23 T cell receptor beta chains presented below share a single source sample, sequenced in a study of blood T cell repertoires in COVID-19. Sequenced by immunoSEQ multiplex PCR; TCRdb stores in-frame clones only, minus some. The repertoire consists of more than 90,000 clones, with over 60% occurring once and the leading ten covering less than 7.5%. The sequenced material came from peripheral blood. Receptors were obtained from a man aged 65-85 years with acute or convalescent COVID-19.

The CDR3, as DNA: TGTGCCAGCAGCTTAAGGGTGGCTGTATTTCCTCAACCGGGACAGGGGGCGACCGGGGAGCTGTTTTTT. Amino acid sequence: CASSLRVAVFPQPGQGATGELFF. This chain joins TRBV7-3 and TRBJ2-2; TRBD1 agrees at 12 bases. Germline V gene lookup returns CDR1 SGHTA and CDR2 FQGTGA. Losses at the gene ends were 1 base for V and 5 bases for J; bases not matched to a gene: 23. This CDR3 contains 23 residues. The entire variable domain, with the rest obtained from reference TRBV7-3 and TRBJ2-2, is as follows: GAGVSQTPSNKVTEKGKYVELRCDPISGHTALYWYRQSLGQGPEFLIYFQGTGAADDSGLPNDRFFAVRPEGSVSTLKIQRTERGDSAVYLCASSLRVAVFPQPGQGATGELFFGEGSRLTVL.

V and J are TRBV5-4 and TRBJ2-2, with 9 bases aligning to TRBD2. The CDR3 has 17 residues. Germline CDR1 is SGHNT and CDR2 is YYREEE (reference sequence). V lost 4 bases and J lost 6; bases outside the gene matches: 13. In nucleotides, the CDR3 is TGTGCCAGCAGCCCTAGTTCTGGGACTAGCTGGTCCGGGGAGCTGTTTTTT. Protein product: CASSPSSGTSWSGELFF.

This chain connects TRBV24-1 to TRBJ2-2, with D possibly being TRBD2 (6 bases). Between the trimmed V and J ends, which lost 2 bases and 4 bases, there was a span of 19 bases. This CDR3 spans 18 amino acids. The germline gives CDR1 KGHDR, CDR2 SFDVKD. CDR3 sequence (DNA): TGTGCCACCAGTGATTCACTCACGGGGGACCCGGGCACCGGGGAGCTGTTTTTT. It specifies CATSDSLTGDPGTGELFF.

V gene TRBV18 combines with J gene TRBJ1-2; 10 positions match TRBD1. The V gene end was trimmed by 1 base and the J gene end by 3 bases; junction bases not matched to a gene: 5. Germline CDR1 reads KGHSH; CDR2 reads LQKENI. The length of the CDR3 is 16 residues. The CDR3 protein is CASSPRSGQGDYGYTF. The CDR3 DNA reads TGTGCCAGCTCACCACGTTCAGGACAGGGGGACTATGGCTACACCTTC.

The rearrangement uses TRBV11-2 and TRBJ2-7; TRBD1 matches at 9 bases. The CDR3 contains 14 residues. The germline V gene encodes CDR1 SGHAT and CDR2 FQNNGV. Trimming removed 4 bases from V and 6 bases from J; junction bases left unmatched: 7. The CDR3 region is CASSSGTGTGEQYF. CDR3 bases: TGTGCCAGCAGCTCCGGGACAGGGACCGGCGAGCAGTACTTC. The full variable domain, its missing parts supplied by reference TRBV11-2 and TRBJ2-7, is EAGVAQSPRYKIIEKRQSVAFWCNPISGHATLYWYQQILGQGPKLLIQFQNNGVVDDSQLPKDRFSAERLKGVDSTLKIQPAKLEDSAVYLCASSSGTGTGEQYFGPGTRLTVT.

The V and J genes are TRBV7-3 and TRBJ2-5; 8 bases are a match to TRBD2. V shed 1 base, J shed 4 bases, and the junction held 5 bases outside the gene matches. The V gene's germline CDR1 is SGHTA and CDR2 FQGTGA. The CDR3 sequence is 15 residues long. CDR3 bases: TGTGCCAGCAGCTTAAACGGGGGGGCAGGAGAGACCCAGTACTTC. Encoded protein: CASSLNGGAGETQYF.

The genes are TRBV5-1 and TRBJ2-7; TRBD2 matches 12 bases. CDR1 is SGHRS, CDR2 YFSETQ, per germline. V trimming: 1 base; J trimming: 3 bases; junction bases outside the gene matches: 8. The CDR3 has 17 residues. The DNA of the CDR3 is TGCGCCAGCAGCTTGTCGCTAGCGGGAGGGTCCGGCTACGAGCAGTACTTC. This sequence encodes CASSLSLAGGSGYEQYF.

The chain recombines TRBV5-1 with TRBJ2-7, with 8 bases matching TRBD2. Germline-derived CDR1 and CDR2 are SGHRS and YFSETQ. V shed 0 bases, J shed 5 bases, and the junction held 4 bases outside the gene matches. The CDR3 covers 14 residues. DNA of the CDR3: TGCGCCAGCAGCTTGGTAGCGGGAATGAACGAGCAGTACTTC. It specifies CASSLVAGMNEQYF.

The CDR3, as DNA: TGCGCCAGCAGCCCGTCAGGGGGCACGGGCTACACCTTC. Protein: CASSPSGGTGYTF. V usage is TRBV5-1 and J usage is TRBJ1-2; 8 bases align to TRBD1. The V gene's germline CDR1 is SGHRS and CDR2 YFSETQ. V lost 4 bases to trimming and J lost 8 bases; unmatched junction nucleotides: 7. The CDR3 contains 13 residues.

The gene calls are TRBV19 and TRBJ2-1, with 8 bases aligning to TRBD1. CDR1 LNHDA and CDR2 SQIVND come from the germline V gene (reference sequence). Trimming took 5 bases from V and 4 from J; bases not matched to a gene: 7. This CDR3 contains 15 residues. CDR3 protein: CASSADRGGYNEQFF. CDR3 nucleotide sequence: TGTGCCAGTAGTGCCGACAGGGGCGGATACAATGAGCAGTTCTTC. The entire variable domain, with the rest obtained from reference TRBV19 and TRBJ2-1, is as follows: DGGITQSPKYLFRKEGQNVTLSCEQNLNHDAMYWYRQDPGQGLRLIYYSQIVNDFQKGDIAEGYSVSREKKESFPLTVTSAQKNPTAFYLCASSADRGGYNEQFFGPGTRLTVL.

V usage is TRBV7-2 and J usage is TRBJ2-1, with D maybe TRBD2 (7 bases). This CDR3 is built from 17 residues. Germline values: CDR1 SGHTA, CDR2 FQGNSA. The ends were cut back, 5 bases at V and 1 base at J, with 18 bases in the middle. CDR3 sequence reads: CASSPRWGGRSYNEQFF. The CDR3 DNA follows: TGTGCCAGCAGCCCCCGGTGGGGGGGCCGGTCCTACAATGAGCAGTTCTTC.

This clone came up a few times. The chain recombines TRBV15 with TRBJ2-1; 8 positions agree with TRBD2. After removal of 3 bases from V and 5 bases from J, the junction contained 18 bases not matched to a gene. Per germline, CDR1 LNHNV and CDR2 YYDKDF (reference sequence). CDR3 length: 19 amino acids. The CDR3 loop reads CATSRGPLQAGGRDNEQFF. CDR3 coding DNA: TGTGCCACCAGCAGGGGACCCCTTCAGGCGGGAGGACGGGACAATGAGCAGTTCTTC.

This clone was counted between two and nine times. This chain connects TRBV5-1 to TRBJ1-1, with D possibly being TRBD1 (6 bases). This CDR3 contains 15 residues. V was trimmed by 1 base and J by 4 bases, leaving 14 bases between them. Germline CDR1 SGHRS, CDR2 YFSETQ. As DNA, the CDR3 is TGCGCCAGCAGCTTGACTCAGGGGTCCGGCACTGAAGCTTTCTTT. Protein product: CASSLTQGSGTEAFF. Full variable domain (outside the CDR3, taken from reference TRBV5-1 and TRBJ1-1): KAGVTQTPRYLIKTRGQQVTLSCSPISGHRSVSWYQQTPGQGLQFLFEYFSETQRNKGNFPGRFSGRQFSNSRSEMNVSTLELGDSALYLCASSLTQGSGTEAFFGQGTRLTVV.

The J gene is TRBJ1-1, the V gene TRBV4-3; D remains ambiguous. The CDR3 sequence is 14 residues long. CDR1 LGHNA and CDR2 YSLEER come from the germline V gene. Trimming took 1 base from V and 6 from J, leaving 12 bases between them. CDR3 protein: CASSQVGRSAEAFF. The DNA of the CDR3 is TGCGCCAGCAGCCAAGTAGGCCGGAGCGCTGAAGCTTTCTTT.

J is TRBJ2-1 and V is TRBV4-2; TRBD2 agrees at 8 bases. The CDR3 length is 14 residues. J was trimmed by 8 bases and V by 2 bases; bases with no gene match: 5. Germline loops: CDR1 LGHNA, CDR2 YNFKEQ. In DNA, the CDR3 is TGTGCCAGCAGCCAAACTAGCGGTGAGGATGAGCAGTTCTTC. It specifies CASSQTSGEDEQFF.

This chain links TRBV30 with TRBJ1-5, with TRBD1 matching over 7 bases. V shed 0 bases, J shed 2 bases, and the junction held 4 bases outside the gene matches. Germline V gene data show CDR1 as GTSNPN and CDR2 as SVGIG (reference sequence). This CDR3 spans 15 amino acids. The CDR3 reads CAWSVTGQGNQPQHF. Written as DNA, the CDR3 is TGTGCCTGGAGTGTAACCGGACAGGGCAATCAGCCCCAGCATTTT.

CDR3 DNA sequence: TGCGCCAGCAGCTTGAGACAGGGGACCACAGATACGCAGTATTTT. Its translation: CASSLRQGTTDTQYF. The V gene is TRBV5-1, the J gene TRBJ2-3, with 8 bases aligning to TRBD1. The CDR3 loop spans 15 amino acids. Unmatched junction bases numbered 3, after V lost 1 base and J lost 2 bases. Germline lookup yields CDR1 SGHRS and CDR2 YFSETQ.

This chain links TRBV29-1 with TRBJ1-1; D ambiguous. The V gene's germline CDR1 is SQVTM and CDR2 ANQGSEA. Trimming stripped 4 bases from V and 1 base from J, with 13 bases between. The CDR3 length is 14 residues. CDR3 in DNA: TGCAGCGTTGGCGCCCCTAGGCCGAACACTGAAGCTTTCTTT. It yields the protein CSVGAPRPNTEAFF.

The V call is TRBV3-1 (or the pseudogene TRBV3-2), the J call TRBJ2-7; TRBD2 aligns across 7 bases. Germline CDR1 is LGHDT and CDR2 is YNNKEL (reference sequence). There are 12 residues in the CDR3. The V and J ends lost 3 bases and 5 bases, in that order; junction bases with no gene match: 1. The CDR3 protein is CASSQGLHEQYF. CDR3 DNA: TGTGCCAGCAGCCAGGGACTACACGAGCAGTACTTC.

This clone was observed a handful of times. The CDR3 sequence: CASIAGQGYTF. Written as DNA, the CDR3 is TGTGCCAGCATTGCAGGGCAGGGCTACACCTTC. The chain carries TRBV6-4 and TRBJ1-2, with TRBD1 as a possible D gene (5 bases). V lost 7 bases, J lost 8 bases, and 11 bases lay in between. The CDR3 totals 11 residues. Germline CDR1 MRHNA, CDR2 SNTAGT.

This clone has more than one count but fewer than ten. The rearrangement uses TRBV3-1 (or the pseudogene TRBV3-2) and TRBJ2-6; the D is unclear. Germline CDR1 and CDR2: LGHDT and YNNKEL (reference sequence). Trimming took off 5 bases at V and 0 bases at J, with 2 bases between the two ends. CDR3 size: 13 residues. CDR3 coding DNA: TGTGCCAGCAGCTACTCTGGGGCCAACGTCCTGACTTTC. Amino acids: CASSYSGANVLTF.

This clone was recorded a few times. The chain carries TRBV7-9 and TRBJ1-2, with 10 bases fitting TRBD1. Germline loops: CDR1 SEHNR, CDR2 FQNEAQ (reference sequence). The CDR3 contains 13 residues. Trimming at V came to 5 bases and at J to 13 bases, leaving 10 bases not matched to a gene. The CDR3 nucleotides read TGTGCCAGCAGCCCAATGGGACAGGGGACACTCACCTTC. It codes for CASSPMGQGTLTF. The full variable domain, in which reference TRBV7-9 and TRBJ1-2 provide the parts outside the CDR3, is DTGVSQNPRHKITKRGQNVTFRCDPISEHNRLYWYRQTLGQGPEFLTYFQNEAQLEKSRLLSDRFSAERPKGSFSTLEIQRTEQGDSAMYLCASSPMGQGTLTFGSGTRLTVV.

V is TRBV5-4 and J is TRBJ1-1; 11 bases are shared with TRBD1. CDR3 length: 15 residues. Germline-derived CDR1 and CDR2 are SGHNT and YYREEE (reference sequence). Losses at the gene ends were 1 base for V and 9 bases for J; bases not matched to a gene: 8. The CDR3 DNA sequence: TGTGCCAGCAGCTTGATAGGACAGGGGGCCTCGCAAGCTTTCTTT. Protein product: CASSLIGQGASQAFF.